This T cell receptor (beta chain) was identified during a study of molecular identifiers for immune sequencing clone quantification. Per germline, CDR1 MNHEY and CDR2 SMNVEV (reference sequence). The CDR3 is 14 residues long. With V trimmed by 3 bases and J by 7 bases, 5 bases remained unmatched. Each CDR3 protein gets one entry after TCRdb re-called the PCR reads with MiXCR. The sample has about 510,000 distinct CDR3 sequences; roughly 23% are singletons. Turning to this clonotype: This clone may be a read error of a much larger clone one base away.

Sequenced material: naive CD8+ T cells from blood, with Jurkat cell RNA spiked in. The subset: FACS-sorted CD8+CD4-CCR7+CD45RA+ naive T cells. The sequence derives from a human donor in good health. Some libraries in this study had Jurkat cell RNA spiked in. The V and J genes are TRBV27 and TRBJ2-7; 11 nucleotides align to TRBD2. CDR3 DNA: TGTGCCAGCAGTTTTAGCGGGGGGGCATTTGAGCAGTACTTC. Amino acids: CASSFSGGAFEQYF.